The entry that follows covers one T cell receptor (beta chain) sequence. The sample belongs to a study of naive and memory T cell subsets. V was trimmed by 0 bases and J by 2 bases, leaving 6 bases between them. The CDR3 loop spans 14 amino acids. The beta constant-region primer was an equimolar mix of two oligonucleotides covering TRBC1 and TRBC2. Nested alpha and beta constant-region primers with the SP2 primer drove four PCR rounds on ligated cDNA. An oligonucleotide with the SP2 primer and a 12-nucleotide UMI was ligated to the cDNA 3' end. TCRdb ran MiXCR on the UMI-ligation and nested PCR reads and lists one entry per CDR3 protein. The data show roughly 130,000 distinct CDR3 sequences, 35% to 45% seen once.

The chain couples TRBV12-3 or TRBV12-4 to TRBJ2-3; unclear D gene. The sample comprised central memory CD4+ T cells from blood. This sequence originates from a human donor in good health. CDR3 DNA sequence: TGTGCCAGCAGTTTAGCCCACCCCACAGATACGCAGTATTTT. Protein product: CASSLAHPTDTQYF.